This entry lists 12 T cell receptor beta chains sequenced from one sample in a study of cytomegalovirus exposure and HLA in healthy donors. Primers: 60 Vbeta forward and 13 Jbeta reverse. Profiled with immunoSEQ multiplex PCR; TCRdb holds only in-frame clones, not every one. In all, the sample yields about 200,000 clones. Sequencing was done on a sample of PBMCs. Receptors were obtained from a girl under 10 years old in good health and CMV-seropositive.

The chain carries TRBV28 and TRBJ2-1; D is unresolved. V was pared by 0 bases and J by 9 bases, with 18 bases between. Germline V gene sequence: CDR1 MDHEN, CDR2 SYDVKM. CDR3 length: 16 amino acids. CDR3 protein: CASSLWIGFEPTEQFF. DNA of the CDR3: TGTGCCAGCAGTTTATGGATCGGGTTTGAACCTACTGAGCAGTTCTTC.

The gene calls are TRBV15 and TRBJ2-2, with D possibly being TRBD1 (6 bases). Trimming took off 6 bases at V and 0 bases at J, with 11 bases between the two ends. Germline CDR1 reads LNHNV; CDR2 reads YYDKDF (reference sequence). This CDR3 region has 15 residues. The CDR3 region has the DNA TGTGCCACCAGTTCGAGGACAGCGAACACCGGGGAGCTGTTTTTT. This codes for CATSSRTANTGELFF.

V gene TRBV6-5 combines with J gene TRBJ1-1; D perhaps matches TRBD1 (6 bases). V was cut by 4 bases and J by 8 bases, with 11 bases left in between. The CDR3 runs to 12 residues. From germline, CDR1 is MNHEY and CDR2 SVGAGI. Here the CDR3 reads CASSSTDREAFF. The CDR3 region has the DNA TGTGCCAGCAGTTCAACCGACAGGGAAGCTTTCTTT.

V and J are TRBV5-1 and TRBJ2-5, with D possibly matching TRBD2 (5 bases). Trimming pared 2 bases from V and 5 bases from J, leaving 13 bases between. This CDR3 is 14 amino acids long. The germline V gene has CDR1 SGHRS and CDR2 YFSETQ. The CDR3 protein is CASSFRAVRETQYF. Here the CDR3 DNA reads TGCGCCAGCAGCTTTAGAGCGGTTCGGGAGACCCAGTACTTC.

In the case of this clone: Other DNA sequences in this specimen translate into the identical CDR3. The chain is built from TRBV5-6 and TRBJ2-7; maybe TRBD1 (5 bases). This CDR3 region has 14 residues. Germline V gives CDR1 SGHDT, CDR2 YYEEEE. V lost 4 bases and J lost 0, with 11 bases in between. The DNA of the CDR3 is TGTGCCAGCAGCCGACTGGGGCGCTCCTACGAGCAGTACTTC. Translating it yields CASSRLGRSYEQYF.

This chain connects TRBV27 to TRBJ1-5, with 8 nucleotides matching TRBD1. Germline CDR1 MNHEY, CDR2 SMNVEV (reference sequence). CDR3 length: 15 amino acids. V shed 5 bases, J shed 0 bases, and the junction held 3 bases outside the gene matches. The CDR3 sequence: CASSTGQGSNQPQHF. The CDR3 nucleotides read TGTGCCAGCAGTACAGGACAGGGTAGCAATCAGCCCCAGCATTTT.

The chain recombines TRBV4-1 with TRBJ2-5; TRBD1 matches 10 bases. CDR3 size: 17 residues. J lost 7 bases, V lost 0 bases, and 11 bases had no gene match. Germline lookup yields CDR1 MGHRA and CDR2 YSYEKL. The CDR3 region is CASSQDPGTGDPGTQYF. DNA for the CDR3: TGCGCCAGCAGCCAAGATCCCGGGACAGGGGACCCCGGGACCCAGTACTTC.

J is TRBJ1-2 and V is TRBV19; maybe TRBD1 (6 bases). This CDR3 spans 13 amino acids. V was pared by 7 bases and J by 5 bases, with 14 bases between. Germline V gene lookup returns CDR1 LNHDA and CDR2 SQIVND (reference sequence). The CDR3: CASNGQPHYGYTF. The CDR3, as DNA: TGTGCCAGTAACGGACAGCCCCATTATGGCTACACCTTC.

J is TRBJ2-7 and V is TRBV11-2, with 12 nucleotides matching TRBD2. The CDR3 contains 18 residues. Germline V CDR1 and CDR2: SGHAT, FQNNGV. V dropped 0 bases and J dropped 3; count of bases not matched to a gene: 9. CDR3 coding DNA: TGTGCCAGCAGCTTAGATCGGACTAGCGGGATCCTACGCTACGAGCAGTACTTC. Translating it yields CASSLDRTSGILRYEQYF.

The chain couples TRBV5-5 to TRBJ2-2; 8 bases are shared with TRBD1. The germline V gene encodes CDR1 SGHKS and CDR2 YYEKEE (reference sequence). Trimming cost V 4 bases and J 5 bases; bases outside gene matches: 4. This CDR3 region has 14 residues. CDR3 in amino acids: CASSLGQGTGELFF. In nucleotides, the CDR3 is TGTGCCAGCAGCCTAGGACAGGGAACCGGGGAGCTGTTTTTT.

The chain joins TRBV7-2 to TRBJ2-7; 7 bases map to TRBD1. With 5 bases clipped from V and 3 bases from J, the junction kept 10 bases outside the gene matches. CDR1 and CDR2 from the germline V gene are SGHTA and FQGNSA. CDR3 size: 15 residues. The CDR3 reads CASSRTTGFGYEQYF. For the CDR3, the DNA is TGTGCCAGCAGCCGTACGACAGGGTTCGGCTACGAGCAGTACTTC.

J is TRBJ2-5 and V is TRBV5-6, with a possible D match to TRBD2 (6 bases). Deletions cut 6 bases from V and 1 base from J, with 10 bases between. This CDR3 contains 13 residues. The germline V gene encodes CDR1 SGHDT and CDR2 YYEEEE. The CDR3 loop reads CASNRTTQETQYF. The CDR3 region has the DNA TGTGCCAGCAACCGGACTACCCAAGAGACCCAGTACTTC.